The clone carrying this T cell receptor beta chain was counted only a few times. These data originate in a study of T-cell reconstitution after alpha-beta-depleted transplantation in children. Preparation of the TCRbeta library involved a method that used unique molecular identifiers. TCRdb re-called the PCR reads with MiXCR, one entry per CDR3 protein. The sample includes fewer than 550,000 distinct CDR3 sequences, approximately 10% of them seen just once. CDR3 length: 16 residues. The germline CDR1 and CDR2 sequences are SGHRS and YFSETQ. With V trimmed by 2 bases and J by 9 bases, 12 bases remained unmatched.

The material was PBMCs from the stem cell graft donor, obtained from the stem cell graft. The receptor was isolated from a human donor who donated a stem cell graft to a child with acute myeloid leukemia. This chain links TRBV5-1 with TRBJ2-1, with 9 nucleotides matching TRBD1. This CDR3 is CASSFSQGAGVLEQFF. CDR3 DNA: TGCGCCAGCAGCTTTTCACAGGGGGCAGGGGTACTTGAGCAGTTCTTC.